This TCR beta chain was recorded in a study of OX40 agonist ivuxolimab in advanced cancers. Study as a whole: Dose-escalation cases comprised hepatocellular carcinoma, melanoma, renal cell or head and neck cancer. General observations from the study: Patients with a partial response at 0.1-3.0 mg/kg had among the lowest clonal expansion. Certain nonresponders likewise exhibited a low normalized T-cell clonal expansion. Among T cells, CD8+ cells averaged more expanded clones than CD4+ cells.

Data came from immunoSEQ multiplex PCR; TCRdb stores just in-frame clones and leaves some out. Found here are 40,000 or so clones, approximately 80% of them singletons; the top ten hold about 15%. Looked up from germline, CDR1 is SGHVS and CDR2 is FNYEAQ. Trimming took 5 bases from V and 4 from J, leaving 13 bases between them. The CDR3 contains 14 residues. With respect to this clone: Its antigen is undetermined.

The source material was CD4+ or CD8+ T cells sorted from blood, sampled in a trial of the OX40 agonist ivuxolimab. The clonotype comes from an adult with an advanced solid tumor such as melanoma, head and neck, liver or kidney cancer. The rearrangement links TRBV7-6 to TRBJ2-3, with D tentatively TRBD2 (6 bases). The CDR3 reads CASSPVGTADTQYF. Written as DNA, the CDR3 is TGTGCCAGCAGCCCAGTAGGGACTGCAGATACGCAGTATTTT.